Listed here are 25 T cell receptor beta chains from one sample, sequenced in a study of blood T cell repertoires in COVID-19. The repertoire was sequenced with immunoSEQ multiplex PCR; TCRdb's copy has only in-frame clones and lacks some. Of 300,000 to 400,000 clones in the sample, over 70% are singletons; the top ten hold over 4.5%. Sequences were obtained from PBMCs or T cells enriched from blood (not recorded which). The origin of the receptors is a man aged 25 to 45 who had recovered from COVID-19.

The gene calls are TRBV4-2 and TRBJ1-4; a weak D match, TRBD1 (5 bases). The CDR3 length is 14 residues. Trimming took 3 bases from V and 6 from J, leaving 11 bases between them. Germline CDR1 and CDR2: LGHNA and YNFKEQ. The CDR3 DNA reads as TGTGCCAGCAGCCAGTCGGGGGTGGATGAAAAACTGTTTTTT. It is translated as CASSQSGVDEKLFF.

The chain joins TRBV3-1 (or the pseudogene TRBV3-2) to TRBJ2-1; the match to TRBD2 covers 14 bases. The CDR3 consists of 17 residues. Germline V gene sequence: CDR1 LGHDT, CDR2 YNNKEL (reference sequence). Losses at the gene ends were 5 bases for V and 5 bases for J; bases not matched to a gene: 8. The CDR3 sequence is CASSARLAGGSNNEQFF. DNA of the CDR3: TGTGCCAGCAGCGCTAGACTAGCGGGGGGGTCCAACAATGAGCAGTTCTTC.

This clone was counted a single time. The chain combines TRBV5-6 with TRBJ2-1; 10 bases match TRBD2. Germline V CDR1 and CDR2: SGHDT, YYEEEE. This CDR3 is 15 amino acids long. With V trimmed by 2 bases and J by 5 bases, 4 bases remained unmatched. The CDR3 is CASSFTTSGDNEQFF. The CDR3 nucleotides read TGTGCCAGCAGCTTCACTACTAGCGGGGACAATGAGCAGTTCTTC.

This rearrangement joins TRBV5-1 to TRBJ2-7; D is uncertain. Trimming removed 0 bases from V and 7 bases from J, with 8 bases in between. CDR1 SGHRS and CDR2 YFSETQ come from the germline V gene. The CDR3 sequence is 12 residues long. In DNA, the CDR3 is TGCGCCAGCAGCTTGGACGGTTTGGAGCAGTACTTC. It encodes CASSLDGLEQYF.

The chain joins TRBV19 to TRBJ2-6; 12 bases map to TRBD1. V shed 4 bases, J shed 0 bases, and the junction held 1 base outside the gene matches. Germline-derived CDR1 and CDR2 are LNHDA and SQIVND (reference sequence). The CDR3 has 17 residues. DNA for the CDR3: TGTGCCAGTAGTAAGGGACAGGGGGCCTCTGGGGCCAACGTCCTGACTTTC. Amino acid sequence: CASSKGQGASGANVLTF.

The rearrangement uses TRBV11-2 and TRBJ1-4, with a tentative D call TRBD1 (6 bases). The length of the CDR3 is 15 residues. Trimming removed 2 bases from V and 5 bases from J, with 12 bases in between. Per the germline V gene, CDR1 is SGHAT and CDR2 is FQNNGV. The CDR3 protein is CASSLRAGVNEKLFF. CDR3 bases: TGTGCCAGCAGCTTACGGGCAGGGGTAAATGAAAAACTGTTTTTT.

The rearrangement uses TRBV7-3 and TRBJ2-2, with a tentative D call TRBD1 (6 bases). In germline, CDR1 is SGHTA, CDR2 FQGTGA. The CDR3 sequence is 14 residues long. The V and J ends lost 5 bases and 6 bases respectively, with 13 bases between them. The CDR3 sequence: CASSHSRGSGELFF. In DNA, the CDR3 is TGTGCCAGCAGCCACTCCAGGGGTTCCGGGGAGCTGTTTTTT.

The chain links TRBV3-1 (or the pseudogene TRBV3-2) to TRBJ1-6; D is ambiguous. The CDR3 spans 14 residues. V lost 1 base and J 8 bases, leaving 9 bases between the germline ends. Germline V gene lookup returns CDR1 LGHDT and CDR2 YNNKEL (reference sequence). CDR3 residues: CASSQGRRYSPLHF. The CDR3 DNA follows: TGTGCCAGCAGCCAAGGTCGTCGGTATTCACCCCTCCACTTT.

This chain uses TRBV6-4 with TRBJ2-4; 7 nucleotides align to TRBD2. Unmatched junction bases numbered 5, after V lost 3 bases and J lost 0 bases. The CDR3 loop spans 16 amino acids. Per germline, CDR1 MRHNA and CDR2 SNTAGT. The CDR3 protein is CASSELAHSAKNIQYF. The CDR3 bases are TGTGCCAGCAGTGAACTAGCGCATTCAGCCAAAAACATTCAGTACTTC.

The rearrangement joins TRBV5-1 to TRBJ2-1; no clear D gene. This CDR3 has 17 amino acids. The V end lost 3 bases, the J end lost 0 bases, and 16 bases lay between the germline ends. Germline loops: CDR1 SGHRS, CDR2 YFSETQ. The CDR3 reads CASSWQANPNSYNEQFF. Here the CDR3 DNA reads TGCGCCAGCAGCTGGCAGGCAAATCCTAACTCCTACAATGAGCAGTTCTTC.

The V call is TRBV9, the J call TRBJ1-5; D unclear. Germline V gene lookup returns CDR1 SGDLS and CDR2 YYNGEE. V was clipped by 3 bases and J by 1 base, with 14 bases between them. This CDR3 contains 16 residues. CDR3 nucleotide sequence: TGTGCCAGCAGCGACCCTCCTGGAGGGAGCAATCAGCCCCAGCATTTT. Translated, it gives CASSDPPGGSNQPQHF.

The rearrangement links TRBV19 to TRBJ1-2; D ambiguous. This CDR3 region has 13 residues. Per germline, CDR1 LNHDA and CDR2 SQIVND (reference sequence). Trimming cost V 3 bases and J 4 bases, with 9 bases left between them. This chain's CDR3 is CASSMRVIYGYTF. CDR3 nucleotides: TGTGCCAGTAGTATGAGGGTCATCTATGGCTACACCTTC.

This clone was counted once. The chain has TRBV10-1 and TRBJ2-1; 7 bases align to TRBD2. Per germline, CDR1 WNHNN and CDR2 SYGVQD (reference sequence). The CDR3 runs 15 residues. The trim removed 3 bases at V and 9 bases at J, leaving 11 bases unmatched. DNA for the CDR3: TGCGCCAGCAGTGATGTATCGACTAGCCGGGGTGAGCAGTTCTTC. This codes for CASSDVSTSRGEQFF.

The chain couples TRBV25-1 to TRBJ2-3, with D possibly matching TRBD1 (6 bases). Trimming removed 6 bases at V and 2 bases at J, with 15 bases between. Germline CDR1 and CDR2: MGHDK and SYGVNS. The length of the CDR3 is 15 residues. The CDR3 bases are TGTGCCAGCAGCGCACAGGGATACTCCACAGATACGCAGTATTTT. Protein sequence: CASSAQGYSTDTQYF.

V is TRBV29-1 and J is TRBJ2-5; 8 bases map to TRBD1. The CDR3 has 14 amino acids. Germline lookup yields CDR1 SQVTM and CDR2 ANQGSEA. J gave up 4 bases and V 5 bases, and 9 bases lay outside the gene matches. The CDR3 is CSVPVTGVGETQYF. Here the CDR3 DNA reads TGCAGCGTTCCCGTGACAGGGGTCGGAGAGACCCAGTACTTC.

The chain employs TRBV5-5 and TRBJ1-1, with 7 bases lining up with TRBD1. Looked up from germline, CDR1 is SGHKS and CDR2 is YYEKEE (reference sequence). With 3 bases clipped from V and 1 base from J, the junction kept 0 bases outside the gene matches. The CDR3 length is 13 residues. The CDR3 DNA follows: TGTGCCAGCAGCTGGGACAGGAACACTGAAGCTTTCTTT. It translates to CASSWDRNTEAFF.

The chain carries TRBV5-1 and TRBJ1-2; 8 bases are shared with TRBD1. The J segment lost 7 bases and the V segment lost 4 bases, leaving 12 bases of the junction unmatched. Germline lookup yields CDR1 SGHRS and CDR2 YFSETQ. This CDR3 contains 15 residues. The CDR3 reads CASSPGQGTTSGYTF. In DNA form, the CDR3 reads TGCGCCAGCAGCCCCGGACAGGGAACTACTAGTGGCTACACCTTC.

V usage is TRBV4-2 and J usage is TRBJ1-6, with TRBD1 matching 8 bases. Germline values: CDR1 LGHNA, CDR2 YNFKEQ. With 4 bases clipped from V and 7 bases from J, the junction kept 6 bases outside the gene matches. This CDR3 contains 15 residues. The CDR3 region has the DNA TGTGCCAGCAGCCGAAACGACAGGGGAAATTCACCCCTCCACTTT. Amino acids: CASSRNDRGNSPLHF.

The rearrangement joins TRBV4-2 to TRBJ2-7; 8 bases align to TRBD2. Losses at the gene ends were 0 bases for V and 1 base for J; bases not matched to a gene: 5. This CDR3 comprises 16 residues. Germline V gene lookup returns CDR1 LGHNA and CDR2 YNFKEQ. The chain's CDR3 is CASSQDEGGGSYEQYF. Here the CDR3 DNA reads TGTGCCAGCAGCCAAGATGAGGGCGGGGGGTCCTACGAGCAGTACTTC.

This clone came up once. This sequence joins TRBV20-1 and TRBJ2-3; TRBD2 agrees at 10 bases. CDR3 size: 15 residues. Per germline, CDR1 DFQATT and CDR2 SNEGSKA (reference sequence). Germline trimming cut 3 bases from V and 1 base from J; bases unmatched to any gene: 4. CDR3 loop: CSASGLAGGTDTQYF. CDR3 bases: TGCAGTGCTAGTGGGCTAGCGGGGGGCACAGATACGCAGTATTTT.

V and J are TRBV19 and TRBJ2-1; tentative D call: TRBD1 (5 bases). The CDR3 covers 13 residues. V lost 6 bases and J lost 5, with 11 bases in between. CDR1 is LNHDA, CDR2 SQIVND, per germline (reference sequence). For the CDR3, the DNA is TGTGCCAGTAGCCAGGGTGGCCACAATGAGCAGTTCTTC. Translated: CASSQGGHNEQFF. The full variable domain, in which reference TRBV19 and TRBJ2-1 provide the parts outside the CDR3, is DGGITQSPKYLFRKEGQNVTLSCEQNLNHDAMYWYRQDPGQGLRLIYYSQIVNDFQKGDIAEGYSVSREKKESFPLTVTSAQKNPTAFYLCASSQGGHNEQFFGPGTRLTVL.

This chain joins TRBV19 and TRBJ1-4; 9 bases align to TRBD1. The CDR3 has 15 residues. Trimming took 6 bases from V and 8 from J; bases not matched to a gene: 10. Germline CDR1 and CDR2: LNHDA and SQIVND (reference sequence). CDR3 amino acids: CASSVVGQGMEKLFF. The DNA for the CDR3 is TGTGCCAGTAGCGTCGTCGGACAGGGGATGGAAAAACTGTTTTTT.

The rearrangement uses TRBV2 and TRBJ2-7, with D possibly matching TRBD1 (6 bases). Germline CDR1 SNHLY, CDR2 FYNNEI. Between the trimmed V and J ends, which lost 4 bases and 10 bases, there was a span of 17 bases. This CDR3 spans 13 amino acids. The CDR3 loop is CASSGGTADSQYF. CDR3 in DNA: TGTGCCAGCAGTGGGGGAACAGCGGACAGTCAGTACTTC.

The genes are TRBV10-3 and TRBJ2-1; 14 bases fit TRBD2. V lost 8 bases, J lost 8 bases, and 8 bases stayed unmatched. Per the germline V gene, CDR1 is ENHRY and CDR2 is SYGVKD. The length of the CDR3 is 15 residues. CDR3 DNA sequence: TGTGCCATCGGGAGACTAGCGGGGGGGCCGGATGAGCAGTTCTTC. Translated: CAIGRLAGGPDEQFF.

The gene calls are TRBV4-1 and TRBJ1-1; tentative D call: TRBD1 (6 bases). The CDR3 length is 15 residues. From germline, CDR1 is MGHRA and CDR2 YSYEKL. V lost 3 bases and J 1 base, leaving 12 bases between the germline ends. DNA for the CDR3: TGCGCCAGCAGCCACCTGGACAGCAGGAACACTGAAGCTTTCTTT. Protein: CASSHLDSRNTEAFF.